A single sample gave rise to the 12 T cell receptor beta chains below, sequenced in a study of blood T cell repertoires in COVID-19. Only in-frame clones appear in the TCRdb table, and some are missing; sequencing was by immunoSEQ multiplex PCR. This table has 200,000 or so clones, roughly 90% appearing once. The sample was peripheral blood. These receptors came from a man between 65 and 85 years old with acute or convalescent COVID-19.

The chain links TRBV10-3 to TRBJ2-7; 10 bases are shared with TRBD2. V shed 3 bases, J shed 5 bases, and the junction held 4 bases outside the gene matches. The CDR3 is made up of 14 amino acids. Looked up from germline, CDR1 is ENHRY and CDR2 is SYGVKD. The CDR3 spells CAISDTSGTNEQYF. For the CDR3, the DNA is TGTGCCATCAGTGATACTAGCGGGACAAACGAGCAGTACTTC.

The genes are TRBV10-3 and TRBJ2-7; 12 nucleotides line up with TRBD2. With 5 bases clipped from V and 0 bases from J, the junction kept 2 bases outside the gene matches. Germline CDR1 and CDR2: ENHRY and SYGVKD. The CDR3 totals 15 residues. The CDR3 sequence is CAISSLAGGSYEQYF. The CDR3 DNA sequence: TGTGCCATCAGTTCACTAGCGGGAGGCTCCTACGAGCAGTACTTC.

The chain uses TRBV4-1 and TRBJ2-7; 9 bases are shared with TRBD1. V was clipped by 2 bases and J by 3 bases; unmatched bases: 5. Germline V CDR1 and CDR2: MGHRA, YSYEKL. This CDR3 region has 15 residues. CDR3 sequence: CASSQTRTGDYEQYF. CDR3 nucleotides: TGCGCCAGCAGCCAAACCCGGACAGGGGACTACGAGCAGTACTTC.

The V call is TRBV28, the J call TRBJ1-2; D gene ambiguous. The CDR3 covers 13 residues. Germline V gene lookup returns CDR1 MDHEN and CDR2 SYDVKM. With 2 bases removed from V and 4 bases from J, the gap between germline ends came to 8 bases. The CDR3 nucleotides are TGTGCCAGCAGTTTAGGGCAGTTCTATGGCTACACCTTC. It is translated as CASSLGQFYGYTF.

This chain joins TRBV25-1 and TRBJ2-1; D may be TRBD2 (5 bases). V was pared by 3 bases and J by 12 bases, with 9 bases between. CDR1 MGHDK and CDR2 SYGVNS come from the germline V gene. CDR3 size: 11 residues. CDR3 in amino acids: CASSDGLGQFF. The DNA for the CDR3 is TGTGCCAGCAGTGACGGACTGGGGCAGTTCTTC. The whole variable domain, remainder taken from reference TRBV25-1 and TRBJ2-1, is EADIYQTPRYLVIGTGKKITLECSQTMGHDKMYWYQQDPGMELHLIHYSYGVNSTEKGDLSSESTVSRIRTEHFPLTLESARPSHTSQYLCASSDGLGQFFGPGTRLTVL.

The genes are TRBV4-2 and TRBJ2-4, with D possibly matching TRBD2 (5 bases). CDR3 length: 17 amino acids. Germline CDR1 reads LGHNA; CDR2 reads YNFKEQ. V lost 0 bases and J lost 7, with 19 bases in between. CDR3 DNA sequence: TGTGCCAGCAGCCAAGAAGTCACGGGATCCGCCGGGAACATTCAGTACTTC. Translating it yields CASSQEVTGSAGNIQYF.

This rearrangement joins TRBV6-5 to TRBJ1-6; TRBD1 aligns across 9 bases. The CDR3 sequence is 15 residues long. Germline assignment: CDR1 MNHEY and CDR2 SVGAGI. Unmatched junction bases numbered 4, after V lost 7 bases and J lost 3 bases. The chain's CDR3 is CASTSTGGYNSPLHF. The CDR3 bases are TGTGCCAGCACCTCGACAGGGGGCTATAATTCACCCCTCCACTTT.

V and J are TRBV5-5 and TRBJ2-1; 11 bases map to TRBD2. Trimming at V came to 4 bases and at J to 2 bases, leaving 5 bases not matched to a gene. Germline CDR1 is SGHKS and CDR2 is YYEKEE (reference sequence). The CDR3 has 16 amino acids. The CDR3 protein is CASSGGLAATYNEQFF. The CDR3 coding sequence is TGTGCCAGCAGCGGGGGACTAGCGGCCACCTACAATGAGCAGTTCTTC.

This clone has only one observation. The rearrangement links TRBV18 to TRBJ2-3; 9 bases fit TRBD2. This CDR3 has 17 residues. V shed 6 bases and J 0 bases; nucleotides not matched to a gene: 10. Germline CDR1 is KGHSH and CDR2 is LQKENI. CDR3 protein: CASSGISGSGSTDTQYF. CDR3 in DNA: TGTGCCAGCTCGGGTATTAGCGGGAGCGGTAGCACAGATACGCAGTATTTT. Complete variable domain (other parts from reference TRBV18 and TRBJ2-3): NAGVMQNPRHLVRRRGQEARLRCSPMKGHSHVYWYRQLPEEGLKFMVYLQKENIIDESGMPKERFSAEFPKEGPSILRIQQVVRGDSAAYFCASSGISGSGSTDTQYFGPGTRLTVL.

The chain links TRBV20-1 to TRBJ1-1; D might be TRBD1 (6 bases). Germline values: CDR1 DFQATT, CDR2 SNEGSKA (reference sequence). The CDR3 loop spans 12 amino acids. V shed 4 bases and J shed 4 bases, with 10 bases lying between them. The CDR3, as DNA: TGCAGTGCTACTGAACAGGGCACTGAAGCTTTCTTT. Protein product: CSATEQGTEAFF.

The CDR3 nucleotides read TGTGCCAGCAGTTTGCGTGGCGGTGAGCAGTTCTTC. This sequence encodes CASSLRGGEQFF. V and J are TRBV27 and TRBJ2-1; D uncertain. The germline CDR1 and CDR2 sequences are MNHEY and SMNVEV (reference sequence). The V end was cut by 3 bases, the J end by 9 bases, with 9 bases between. CDR3 length: 12 residues.

This clone has a single count. The V and J genes are TRBV28 and TRBJ1-1; 8 bases align to TRBD1. The germline CDR1 and CDR2 sequences are MDHEN and SYDVKM. Losses at the gene ends were 2 bases for V and 4 bases for J; bases not matched to a gene: 12. The CDR3 length is 17 residues. The CDR3 DNA follows: TGTGCCAGCAGTTTAGGGGGAAGGACAGGGTCGCGCACTGAAGCTTTCTTT. Translating gives CASSLGGRTGSRTEAFF.